These T cell receptor beta chains were read from a single sample in a study of blood T cell repertoires in COVID-19. The protocol was immunoSEQ multiplex PCR, while the TCRdb copy is restricted to in-frame clones and leaves out a portion. This repertoire shows 200,000 to 250,000 clones, 83% found once; its top ten account for approximately 5%. Sequencing was carried out using PBMCs or T cells enriched from blood (not recorded which). The receptors here all came from a woman between 45 and 60 years old who had been exposed to COVID-19. Both conserved end residues are part of each CDR3. The D gene is left open where the match is weak. Clone size appears in some rows only: once, few, many, or a class for an expanded clone.

. | TRBJ2-7 | TRBD2 | TRBV7-2 | CASSPTSVRDEQYF | TGTGCCAGCAGCCCTACTAGCGTTAGGGACGAGCAGTACTTC
. | TRBJ1-6 | TRBD1 | TRBV3-1/TRBV3-2 | CASSQTAGTGNSPLHF | TGTGCCAGCAGCCAGACAGCCGGGACAGGAAATTCACCCCTCCACTTT
. | TRBJ1-2 | TRBD1 | TRBV9 | CASSVARDRVLYGYTF | TGTGCCAGCAGCGTAGCGCGGGACAGGGTCCTCTATGGCTACACCTTC
. | TRBJ1-2 | TRBD1 | TRBV19 | CASTEEGQGAYGYTF | TGTGCCAGTACCGAAGAAGGACAGGGGGCCTATGGCTACACCTTC
. | TRBJ2-1 | . | TRBV12-5 | CASGLVIKTEPSYNEQFF | TGTGCTAGTGGTTTGGTAATAAAAACTGAGCCGTCCTACAATGAGCAGTTCTTC
. | TRBJ1-2 | . | TRBV19 | CASSETGRNYGYTF | TGTGCCAGTAGCGAGACAGGCCGTAACTATGGCTACACCTTC
. | TRBJ2-2 | TRBD1 | TRBV24-1 | CATRDRTGGAGELFF | TGTGCCACCAGGGATAGGACAGGCGGTGCCGGGGAGCTGTTTTTT
. | TRBJ2-3 | . | TRBV5-1 | CASSSASMADTQYF | TGCGCCAGCAGCTCGGCTAGCATGGCAGATACGCAGTATTTT
. | TRBJ2-2 | TRBD1 | TRBV7-2 | CASSQTDRGIGELFF | TGTGCCAGCAGCCAGACGGACAGGGGGATCGGGGAGCTGTTTTTT
. | TRBJ2-1 | . | TRBV5-4 | CASSSGTLGNEQFF | TGTGCCAGCAGCTCCGGGACATTGGGGAATGAGCAGTTCTTC
. | TRBJ2-7 | . | TRBV30 | CAWSEGRGNEQYF | TGTGCCTGGAGTGAGGGCAGGGGAAACGAGCAGTACTTC
. | TRBJ2-7 | TRBD2 | TRBV13 | CASSSRAGLGPTEQYF | TGTGCCAGCAGCTCCCGCGCCGGACTAGGCCCCACCGAGCAGTACTTC
. | TRBJ2-3 | . | TRBV15 | CATSRGGYGTDTQYF | TGTGCCACCAGCAGAGGAGGGTATGGCACAGATACGCAGTATTTT
. | TRBJ2-3 | TRBD2 | TRBV28 | CASSLLLADSTDTQYF | TGTGCCAGCAGTTTATTACTAGCGGATAGCACAGATACGCAGTATTTT
. | TRBJ1-1 | . | TRBV28 | CASLGANTEAFF | TGTGCCAGCCTTGGGGCGAACACTGAAGCTTTCTTT
. | TRBJ2-5 | TRBD1 | TRBV18 | CASSPPGQVGSETQYF | TGTGCCAGCTCACCACCGGGACAGGTGGGGTCGGAGACCCAGTACTTC
. | TRBJ2-7 | . | TRBV10-3 | CAIKMDSSYEQYF | TGTGCCATAAAAATGGACAGTAGCTACGAGCAGTACTTC
. | TRBJ1-2 | . | TRBV21-1 | CASSKGGRSGDFDGYTF | TGTGCCAGCAGCAAAGGGGGTAGGTCAGGGGATTTTGATGGCTACACCTTC
once | TRBJ1-5 | . | TRBV30 | CAWNQGSNQPQHF | TGTGCCTGGAATCAGGGAAGCAATCAGCCCCAGCATTTT
. | TRBJ1-1 | TRBD1 | TRBV18 | CASSSPDRAEHVNTEAFF | TGTGCCAGCTCATCTCCGGACAGGGCGGAGCATGTGAACACTGAAGCTTTCTTT
. | TRBJ2-1 | . | TRBV7-9 | CASSPGVREQFF | TGTGCCAGCAGCCCGGGGGTACGGGAGCAGTTCTTC
. | TRBJ1-2 | . | TRBV3-1/TRBV3-2 | CASSQGQGILNGYTF | TGTGCCAGCAGCCAAGGTCAGGGGATCCTAAATGGCTACACCTTC
. | TRBJ2-2 | . | TRBV15 | CATSTPTSLGAGELFF | TGTGCCACCAGCACCCCCACATCGTTAGGGGCCGGGGAGCTGTTTTTT
. | TRBJ2-1 | TRBD1 | TRBV5-1 | CASRVGTGGDEQFF | TGCGCCAGCCGCGTCGGGACAGGGGGCGATGAGCAGTTCTTC
once | TRBJ2-7 | TRBD2 | TRBV27 | CASSLSAAGLEGRKYF | TGTGCCAGCAGTTTATCGGCAGCGGGGTTGGAGGGACGGAAGTACTTC
. | TRBJ1-1 | TRBD1 | TRBV19 | CASSLQGGSTEAFF | TGTGCCAGTAGTTTACAGGGGGGCAGCACTGAAGCTTTCTTT
. | TRBJ1-6 | TRBD1 | TRBV27 | CASSQRQGWNSPLHF | TGTGCCAGCAGTCAACGACAGGGATGGAATTCACCCCTCCACTTT
. | TRBJ1-6 | TRBD1 | TRBV5-1 | CASSLTGTGQHSPLHF | TGCGCCAGCAGCTTGACCGGGACAGGGCAACATTCACCCCTCCACTTT
. | TRBJ1-3 | TRBD1 | TRBV5-4 | CASSLGQGPTGNTIYF | TGTGCCAGCAGCTTGGGACAGGGACCGACTGGAAACACCATATATTTT
. | TRBJ2-5 | TRBD2 | TRBV7-2 | CASSPTSGAAETQYF | TGTGCCAGCAGCCCAACTAGCGGGGCGGCAGAGACCCAGTACTTC
. | TRBJ1-2 | . | TRBV18 | CASSPAAAEGYTF | TGTGCCAGCTCACCAGCGGCAGCGGAGGGCTACACCTTC
once | TRBJ1-1 | TRBD1 | TRBV4-2 | CVSSFPGQGNTEAFF | TGTGTCAGCAGCTTTCCGGGACAGGGGAACACTGAAGCTTTCTTT
. | TRBJ1-2 | . | TRBV18 | CASSPPGLLPPNYGYTF | TGTGCCAGCTCACCACCGGGACTTCTTCCCCCGAACTATGGCTACACCTTC
few | TRBJ1-1 | . | TRBV7-8 | CASSPRGRNTEAFF | TGTGCCAGCAGCCCCCGGGGAAGGAACACTGAAGCTTTCTTT
. | TRBJ1-1 | . | TRBV29-1 | CSVEDGRNTEAFF | TGCAGCGTTGAAGATGGGCGGAACACTGAAGCTTTCTTT
. | TRBJ2-1 | . | TRBV7-9 | CASSPLGGKNEQFF | TGTGCCAGCAGCCCCCTAGGAGGGAAGAATGAGCAGTTCTTC
. | TRBJ1-3 | . | TRBV28 | CASSLRVPHSGNTIYF | TGTGCCAGCAGTTTGAGAGTCCCCCACTCTGGAAACACCATATATTTT